This T cell receptor (beta chain) was captured by sequencing in a study of T cell repertoires in cytomegalovirus infection (dated by TCRdb to between 2018 and 2021). Study-level background: The HLA type of each donor mattered for the analysis, because public TCR beta signatures pointed to carriage of CMV infection along with the matching HLA type. What the study reported, not specific to this receptor: In the ex vivo response, HLA-C-restricted CMV-specific TCR beta clonotypes were dominant, and in two of eight donors the single most frequent clonotype came from this HLA-C-restricted group. In both this cohort and an independent 352-donor cohort, the cumulative frequency of public TCR beta family members distinguished carriers of CMV infection plus the relevant HLA type.

Sequenced using an Illumina HiSeq 1500. The public reads were reanalyzed by TCRdb: fastp trimming at Q25, MiXCR alignment, in-frame beta chains only. Identical CDR3 protein sequences are pooled into one entry, listed with their most common genes and DNA. The sample table holds 150,000 to 200,000 distinct CDR3 sequences, of which 17% were seen once. The ten largest clones represent around a sixth of the sample. V is reduced by 7 bases and J by 5 bases, leaving a spacing of 15 bases between them. The cysteine opens and the phenylalanine closes a CDR3 of 14 amino acids. Just the 42-base CDR3 DNA is kept, in frame starting at base 1. The germline V gene encodes CDR1 MNHNS and CDR2 SASEGT. Notes on this clonotype: Its cognate antigen has yet to be identified. Base qualities are not at hand, and no much larger clone is one base apart.

The TCR originated in a human donor in good health (CMV status not recorded). Some clones in this sample may be carry-over from other donors' samples. The material sequenced was CD8+ T cells from PBMCs. The chain uses TRBV6-1 and TRBJ2-1, with the D call perhaps TRBD1 or TRBD2, each one matching 5 bases. The CDR3: CASMTGPNDNEQFF. In nucleotide form, the sequence is TGTGCCAGCATGACGGGGCCAAATGACAATGAGCAGTTCTTC.